Reported below is one TCR beta chain. The antigen is unknown. Produced via immunoSEQ multiplex PCR; TCRdb's table is partial and in-frame only. The sample includes 120,000 or so clones, 80% to 90% of them seen just once. This entry comes from a study of T cell responses to AZD1222 COVID-19 vaccine. Study-level points and caveats: Mapped onto spike, vaccine-associated CD4 TCRs spanned it and were dominant at 160-218 and 743-854.

Germline V gene lookup returns CDR1 SGHNT and CDR2 YENEEA. This CDR3 spans 15 amino acids. Germline trimming cut 7 bases from V and 2 bases from J; bases unmatched to any gene: 9. The sequenced sample was peripheral blood, obtained on day 0 of AZD1222 vaccination. The chain employs TRBV11-3 and TRBJ2-5; 8 nucleotides agree with TRBD2. The TCR sequence derives from an adult in good health. This chain's CDR3 is CASTLSGGAQETQYF. The CDR3 DNA reads as TGTGCCAGCACCCTCTCCGGGGGGGCTCAAGAGACCCAGTACTTC.